This entry lists 31 T cell receptor beta chains sequenced from one sample in a study of blood T cells in healthy people across ages. Alongside a J-beta primer mix, a sample-barcoded 5' primer served in a second PCR lasting roughly 7 to 11 cycles. Each CDR3 protein gets one entry after TCRdb re-called the 5' RACE reads with MiXCR. The sample has 710,000 or so distinct CDR3 sequences, 20% to 25% seen once. Sequencing input: blood. The receptors were sampled from a man in his 70s in good health.

The rearrangement uses TRBV14 and TRBJ2-1; 14 bases are shared with TRBD2. Trimming cost V 5 bases and J 7 bases; bases outside gene matches: 1. Germline V gene data show CDR1 as SGHDN and CDR2 as FVKESK. The CDR3 length is 14 residues. Here the CDR3 DNA reads TGTGCCAGCAGCAGGACTAGCGGGAGGAATGAGCAGTTCTTC. Amino acids: CASSRTSGRNEQFF.

The gene calls are TRBV18 and TRBJ1-1, with D possibly TRBD1 on 6 matching bases. Germline V CDR1 and CDR2: KGHSH, LQKENI. The CDR3 spans 15 residues. V was pared by 3 bases and J by 2 bases, with 13 bases between. The CDR3 bases are TGTGCCAGCTCACCCATCGGACAGCAAAACACTGAAGCTTTCTTT. Its protein product is CASSPIGQQNTEAFF. The whole variable domain, filled in from reference TRBV18 and TRBJ1-1, reads NAGVMQNPRHLVRRRGQEARLRCSPMKGHSHVYWYRQLPEEGLKFMVYLQKENIIDESGMPKERFSAEFPKEGPSILRIQQVVRGDSAAYFCASSPIGQQNTEAFFGQGTRLTVV.

This clonotype was counted a few times. The chain is built from TRBV7-2 and TRBJ1-2; D gene unclear. V lost 1 base and J lost 5, with 14 bases in between. Germline values: CDR1 SGHTA, CDR2 FQGNSA. The CDR3 sequence is 15 residues long. Here the CDR3 reads CASSLGLLEEYGYTF. The CDR3 nucleotides read TGTGCCAGCAGCTTAGGCCTCCTGGAGGAATATGGCTACACCTTC.

V and J are TRBV19 and TRBJ2-2; D possibly corresponds to TRBD2 (6 bases). CDR1 and CDR2 from the germline V gene are LNHDA and SQIVND (reference sequence). CDR3 size: 17 residues. V lost 4 bases to trimming and J lost 5 bases, with 20 bases between them. This chain's CDR3 is CASSNLQWGERTGELFF. The CDR3 DNA follows: TGTGCCAGTAGTAATCTACAGTGGGGGGAGAGGACCGGGGAGCTGTTTTTT.

The rearrangement uses TRBV29-1 and TRBJ2-3; tentatively, D is TRBD2 (5 bases). The germline CDR1 and CDR2 sequences are SQVTM and ANQGSEA. The germline V and J ends were trimmed by 5 bases and 4 bases, with 10 bases remaining between them. The CDR3 contains 12 residues. CDR3 coding DNA: TGCAGCGTTAGAGGGCGTCCAGATACGCAGTATTTT. Residues: CSVRGRPDTQYF.

To note about this clonotype: A read error may account for a junction end that differs from germline. The chain carries TRBV6-1 and TRBJ1-5, with D possibly TRBD1 on 6 matching bases. Germline CDR1 MNHNS, CDR2 SASEGT. The CDR3 runs to 16 residues. The CDR3 sequence: CASGEHRVSGNQLQHF. CDR3 bases: TGTGCCAGCGGGGAGCACAGGGTCTCGGGCAATCAGCTCCAGCATTTT.

CDR3 amino acids: CSANDPRNYNEQFF. The CDR3 DNA is TGCAGTGCCAACGACCCGCGAAACTACAATGAGCAGTTCTTC. The chain joins TRBV20-1 to TRBJ2-7; D remains ambiguous. The tail of the sequence fits TRBJ2-1 better, so the J call may be wrong. The germline CDR1 and CDR2 sequences are DFQATT and SNEGSKA (reference sequence). CDR3 size: 14 residues.

This clonotype was seen more than once but under ten times. The chain employs TRBV20-1 and TRBJ1-2; 9 bases agree with TRBD1. This CDR3 comprises 14 residues. With V trimmed by 1 base and J by 4 bases, 4 bases remained unmatched. CDR1 and CDR2 (germline): DFQATT, SNEGSKA (reference sequence). CDR3 coding DNA: TGCAGTGCTAGAGGGGACAGGGCCGGCTATGGCTACACCTTC. Amino acid sequence: CSARGDRAGYGYTF.

The genes are TRBV19 and TRBJ2-4; 7 bases line up with TRBD1. CDR3 length equals 16 residues. Germline CDR1 LNHDA, CDR2 SQIVND (reference sequence). V was clipped by 6 bases and J by 1 base; unmatched bases: 9. The CDR3 loop reads CASSRDRPLAKNIQYF. The CDR3 DNA reads as TGTGCCAGTAGCAGGGACAGACCTTTGGCCAAAAACATTCAGTACTTC.

This clonotype was counted between two and nine times. The chain carries TRBV7-9 and TRBJ2-3, with 7 bases aligning to TRBD2. CDR3 size: 16 residues. The V gene end was trimmed by 4 bases and the J gene end by 2 bases; junction bases not matched to a gene: 9. CDR1 and CDR2 (germline): SEHNR, FQNEAQ (reference sequence). CDR3 protein: CASSYPRDYYTDTQYF. CDR3 DNA: TGTGCCAGCAGCTATCCCCGGGACTACTACACAGATACGCAGTATTTT.

In this sample, this clonotype turned up many times. The chain joins TRBV12-3 or TRBV12-4 to TRBJ1-2; perhaps TRBD1 as D (5 bases). The CDR3 extends over 13 amino acids. Trimming left V 2 bases short and J 13 bases short, with 17 bases between. The DNA for the CDR3 is TGTGCCAGCAGTTTACGGGCGGGGGGGGTTTTCACCTTC. It yields the protein CASSLRAGGVFTF.

J is TRBJ2-5 and V is TRBV12-3 or TRBV12-4; D is unresolved. The DNA end is more similar to TRBJ2-1, so the J call may be wrong. CDR3 size: 15 residues. CDR3 nucleotide sequence: TGTGCCAGCAGTCCCCTTGTCCTAGGCAACAATGAGCAGTTCTTC. It specifies CASSPLVLGNNEQFF.

This clonotype was seen a few times. The chain couples TRBV7-6 to TRBJ1-1; the D is unclear. This CDR3 region has 13 residues. V lost 7 bases and J lost 2, with 11 bases in between. The germline V gene has CDR1 SGHVS and CDR2 FNYEAQ. The CDR3 region is CASTLRPNTEAFF. CDR3 nucleotides: TGTGCCAGCACCCTCCGGCCCAACACTGAAGCTTTCTTT.

This clonotype was found a few times. The chain couples TRBV7-2 to TRBJ2-3; TRBD2 aligns across 9 bases. Germline values: CDR1 SGHTA, CDR2 FQGNSA. Trimming removed 8 bases from V and 5 bases from J; junction bases left unmatched: 11. CDR3 length: 15 amino acids. This chain's CDR3 is CASGSSSGGRDTQYF. CDR3 bases: TGTGCCAGCGGCTCAAGTAGCGGGGGAAGAGATACGCAGTATTTT.

The V gene is TRBV12-3 or TRBV12-4, the J gene TRBJ2-5; 8 nucleotides align to TRBD1. This CDR3 spans 14 amino acids. Trimming removed 3 bases from V and 5 bases from J; junction bases left unmatched: 5. For the CDR3, the DNA is TGTGCCAGCAGTTTCGCGAACAGGGGGGAGACCCAGTACTTC. This translates into CASSFANRGETQYF.

This clonotype was observed a handful of times. This sequence joins TRBV12-5 and TRBJ2-5, with D perhaps matching TRBD2 (5 bases). The better agreement between TRBJ2-1 and the DNA end casts doubt on the J call. The CDR3 extends over 15 amino acids. Germline loops: CDR1 LGHNT, CDR2 FRNRAP. The CDR3 DNA is TGTGCTAGTGGCCCCCTGAGGGAGATAGCATATGAGCAGTTCTTC. Protein product: CASGPLREIAYEQFF.

This rearrangement joins TRBV9 to TRBJ2-7; either TRBD1 or TRBD2 may fit D (5 bases each). V was clipped by 1 base and J by 2 bases, with 13 bases between them. The germline CDR1 and CDR2 sequences are SGDLS and YYNGEE. The CDR3 sequence is 15 residues long. CDR3 DNA sequence: TGTGCCAGCAGCGTATTTTGGGGACGGACCTACGAGCAGTACGTC. It codes for CASSVFWGRTYEQYV.

This chain connects TRBV14 to TRBJ1-1; D not resolved. The V gene lost 2 bases and the J gene lost 3 bases, with 7 bases spanning the gap. This CDR3 is 13 amino acids long. Germline lookup yields CDR1 SGHDN and CDR2 FVKESK. DNA for the CDR3: TGTGCCAGCAGCCAATGGGTCGACACTGAAGCTTTCTTT. It is translated as CASSQWVDTEAFF.

The chain combines TRBV29-1 with TRBJ2-2; D is unresolved. Germline V CDR1 and CDR2: SQVTM, ANQGSEA. Trimming removed 3 bases at V and 2 bases at J, with 7 bases between. This CDR3 is built from 13 residues. For the CDR3, the DNA is TGCAGCGTTGATAATCAAAACACCGGGGAGCTGTTTTTT. Its translation: CSVDNQNTGELFF.

This clonotype has ten or more counts. The genes are TRBV5-1 and TRBJ2-5; no reliable D call. Trimming removed 4 bases at V and 1 base at J, with 11 bases between. CDR3 size: 14 residues. Germline CDR1 SGHRS, CDR2 YFSETQ. Here the CDR3 reads CASSRNSIQETQYF. In DNA form, the CDR3 reads TGCGCCAGCAGCAGAAACTCAATCCAAGAGACCCAGTACTTC.

The chain carries TRBV2 and TRBJ2-3; D could derive from TRBD1 or TRBD2 (5 bases each). The V and J ends lost 6 bases and 0 bases respectively, with 13 bases between them. CDR3 length equals 15 residues. Germline CDR1 and CDR2: SNHLY and FYNNEI. CDR3 DNA: TGTGCCAGCAGCGTGGGACCTCCCAGCACAGATACGCAGTATTTT. It is translated as CASSVGPPSTDTQYF.

The chain employs TRBV7-7 and TRBJ2-1; perhaps TRBD2 as D (6 bases). V lost 2 bases and J lost 2, with 10 bases in between. This CDR3 is 15 amino acids long. Germline V gives CDR1 SSHAT, CDR2 FNYEAQ (reference sequence). This chain's CDR3 is CASSLNAGPYNEQFF. The CDR3 DNA reads as TGTGCCAGCAGCTTAAATGCGGGACCCTACAATGAGCAGTTCTTC.

This chain joins TRBV10-3 and TRBJ2-1; TRBD1 matches at 7 bases. The CDR3 is 15 amino acids. J gave up 9 bases and V 1 base, and 9 bases lay outside the gene matches. Germline CDR1 ENHRY, CDR2 SYGVKD. DNA of the CDR3: TGTGCCATCAGTGAGTTAACAGGGGTTGTGAGTGAGCAGTTCTTC. Residues: CAISELTGVVSEQFF.

The chain couples TRBV12-3 or TRBV12-4 to TRBJ2-5; 7 bases are a match to TRBD2. The trim removed 8 bases at V and 2 bases at J, leaving 8 bases unmatched. The CDR3 length is 14 residues. This chain's CDR3 is CASGGRVKQETQYF. CDR3 DNA sequence: TGTGCCAGCGGGGGGAGGGTAAAACAAGAGACCCAGTACTTC.

This chain connects TRBV9 to TRBJ2-3, with D perhaps TRBD1 (5 bases). The CDR3 is 15 amino acids. Germline CDR1 SGDLS, CDR2 YYNGEE. Trimming stripped 0 bases from V and 2 bases from J, with 10 bases between. The CDR3 sequence: CASSVAWGLTDTQYF. CDR3 bases: TGTGCCAGCAGCGTAGCTTGGGGCCTCACAGATACGCAGTATTTT. The entire variable domain, with the rest obtained from reference TRBV9 and TRBJ2-3, is as follows: DSGVTQTPKHLITATGQRVTLRCSPRSGDLSVYWYQQSLDQGLQFLIQYYNGEERAKGNILERFSAQQFPDLHSELNLSSLELGDSALYFCASSVAWGLTDTQYFGPGTRLTVL.

The V call is TRBV7-9, the J call TRBJ1-2, with D unresolved. The CDR3 is made up of 17 amino acids. The ends were cut back, 1 base at V and 4 bases at J, with 19 bases in the middle. Germline V gene lookup returns CDR1 SEHNR and CDR2 FQNEAQ (reference sequence). The CDR3 DNA follows: TGTGCCAGCAGCTTAGTCCTGCTCCCCCCGGGGTCCTATGGCTACACCTTC. Translating it yields CASSLVLLPPGSYGYTF.

The V call is TRBV6-2 or TRBV6-3, the J call TRBJ2-5; TRBD2 matches 13 bases. The J call is uncertain, as TRBJ2-1 better fits the DNA end. Germline V gene lookup returns CDR1 MNHEY and CDR2 SVGEGT. The CDR3 is 15 amino acids. CDR3 protein: CASSLTSGGRSEQFF. CDR3 in DNA: TGTGCCAGCAGTTTGACTAGCGGGGGGCGGTCGGAGCAGTTCTTC.

The gene calls are TRBV5-1 and TRBJ1-1, with a tentative D call TRBD1 (5 bases). V lost 1 base and J 8 bases, leaving 18 bases between the germline ends. Germline CDR1 reads SGHRS; CDR2 reads YFSETQ. There are 15 residues in the CDR3. CDR3 in DNA: TGCGCCAGCAGCTTGTGGTCGAGCGGACAACTAGAAGCTTTCTTT. This translates into CASSLWSSGQLEAFF. Looking up the rest from reference TRBV5-1 and TRBJ1-1 gives the full variable domain: KAGVTQTPRYLIKTRGQQVTLSCSPISGHRSVSWYQQTPGQGLQFLFEYFSETQRNKGNFPGRFSGRQFSNSRSEMNVSTLELGDSALYLCASSLWSSGQLEAFFGQGTRLTVV.

This chain uses TRBV5-1 with TRBJ2-3; TRBD2 matches at 8 bases. CDR1 is SGHRS, CDR2 YFSETQ, per germline. The CDR3 has 16 amino acids. J was trimmed by 5 bases and V by 0 bases; bases with no gene match: 8. CDR3 in amino acids: CASSLEVSGAQDTQYF. The CDR3 nucleotides are TGCGCCAGCAGCTTGGAGGTTAGCGGGGCCCAAGATACGCAGTATTTT.

This clonotype has more than one count but fewer than ten. The CDR3 DNA reads TGTGCCAGCAGCAAAGCCTGCGGATTTAATGAAAAACTGTTTTTT. It is translated as CASSKACGFNEKLFF. The chain couples TRBV21-1 to TRBJ1-4. TRBV21-1 is a pseudogene locus. The CDR3 has 15 amino acids.

This clonotype was detected a few times. CDR3 in DNA: TGTGCCAGCAGTTTTCAGGGCCATTCCTACAATGAGCAGTTCTTC. Translation gives CASSFQGHSYNEQFF. V and J are TRBV12-3 or TRBV12-4 and TRBJ2-1; TRBD1 might be the D (5 bases). The V and J ends lost 3 bases and 1 base respectively, with 10 bases between them. This CDR3 comprises 15 residues.